Listed below are T cell receptor beta chains from one sample, sequenced in a study of blood T cell repertoires in COVID-19. TCRdb keeps only in-frame clones here, not all; method: immunoSEQ multiplex PCR. The repertoire has just over 350,000 clones, less than 90% of them found once; the top ten carry 3%. The specimen sequenced was PBMCs or T cells enriched from blood (not recorded which). These receptors all stem from a woman in her 30s who had recovered from COVID-19. CDR3s include the opening cysteine and the closing phenylalanine or tryptophan. The order of the fields is V gene, CDR3 length, clone size, J gene, D gene, CDR3 protein, CDR3 DNA. The D gene is left open where the match is weak. Only part of the rows carry a size: once, few, many, or a class if the clone is expanded.

>TRBV6-5|15|NA|TRBJ1-5|NA
CASSYSYRGRQPQHF
TGTGCCAGCAGTTACTCGTACCGGGGTCGGCAGCCCCAGCATTTT
>TRBV7-9|15|NA|TRBJ2-2|TRBD1
CASRPQTGGTGELFF
TGTGCCAGCAGACCTCAGACAGGGGGCACCGGGGAGCTGTTTTTT
>TRBV5-5|15|NA|TRBJ2-7|TRBD1
CASSPTPDRGYEQYF
TGTGCCAGCAGCCCAACCCCGGACAGGGGATACGAGCAGTACTTC
>TRBV6-5|14|NA|TRBJ1-5|NA
CASSYSTGFQPQHF
TGTGCCAGCAGTTACTCGACCGGGTTTCAGCCCCAGCATTTT
>TRBV10-3|15|NA|TRBJ2-3|TRBD2
CAISGLAGVTDTQYF
TGTGCCATCAGTGGACTAGCGGGGGTCACAGATACGCAGTATTTT
>TRBV4-1|13|NA|TRBJ1-5|NA
CASSQVGGQPQHF
TGCGCCAGCAGCCAGGTCGGGGGACAGCCCCAGCATTTT
>TRBV24-1|15|few|TRBJ1-2|NA
CATSDRDTSNYGYTF
TGTGCCACCAGTGACCGGGACACCTCTAACTATGGCTACACCTTC
>TRBV19|15|NA|TRBJ2-2|NA
CASSIIGLSTGELFF
TGTGCCAGTAGTATAATAGGACTGAGCACCGGGGAGCTGTTTTTT
>TRBV2|13|NA|TRBJ2-2|TRBD1
CASNNRGAGELFF
TGTGCCAGCAATAACAGGGGCGCCGGGGAGCTGTTTTTT
>TRBV30|13|once|TRBJ2-1|TRBD1
CAWSVSGTGPQFF
TGTGCCTGGAGTGTATCCGGGACAGGGCCGCAGTTCTTC
>TRBV5-1|16|NA|TRBJ1-6|NA
CASSLGQGIGNSPLHF
TGCGCCAGCAGCTTGGGGCAGGGGATCGGCAATTCACCCCTCCACTTT
>TRBV3-1/TRBV3-2|15|NA|TRBJ1-2|NA
CASSPSRQFNYGYTF
TGTGCCAGCAGCCCCTCCCGACAGTTTAACTATGGCTACACCTTC
>TRBV29-1|15|NA|TRBJ2-1|TRBD2
CSVDVGTSGGGEQFF
TGCAGCGTTGATGTAGGGACTAGCGGGGGAGGGGAGCAGTTCTTC
>TRBV27|15|few|TRBJ2-2|TRBD2
CASSFYSGETGELFF
TGTGCCAGCAGTTTCTATAGCGGGGAGACCGGGGAGCTGTTTTTT
>TRBV18|15|NA|TRBJ2-2|TRBD2
CASSSQRENTGELFF
TGTGCCAGCTCATCCCAGCGGGAAAACACCGGGGAGCTGTTTTTT
>TRBV24-1|15|NA|TRBJ1-5|NA
CATSDSQGLNQPQHF
TGTGCCACCAGTGATTCTCAGGGGCTAAATCAGCCCCAGCATTTT
>TRBV5-1|14|NA|TRBJ2-7|TRBD2
CASSSSGGTYEQYF
TGCGCCAGCAGTTCTAGCGGGGGTACCTACGAGCAGTACTTC
>TRBV15|15|once|TRBJ2-3|TRBD1
CATSRQGAHTDTQYF
TGTGCCACCAGCAGACAGGGGGCACACACAGATACGCAGTATTTT
>TRBV5-5|18|NA|TRBJ1-6|TRBD1
CASSHPQGAGTYNSPLHF
TGTGCCAGCAGCCACCCACAGGGGGCCGGGACCTATAATTCACCCCTCCACTTT
>TRBV11-2|13|NA|TRBJ2-7|NA
CASSLGRVGEQYF
TGTGCCAGCAGCTTAGGCAGGGTGGGCGAGCAGTACTTC
>TRBV7-8|15|NA|TRBJ1-5|TRBD1
CASSSTGDRAQPQHF
TGTGCCAGCAGCTCGACAGGGGATAGGGCTCAGCCCCAGCATTTT
>TRBV2|15|once|TRBJ1-1|NA
CASSEGIGAHTEAFF
TGTGCCAGCAGTGAAGGAATAGGAGCGCACACTGAAGCTTTCTTT
>TRBV5-1|18|NA|TRBJ2-2|TRBD2
CASSLPGGREVNTGELFF
TGCGCCAGCAGCTTGCCCGGAGGGCGGGAGGTTAACACCGGGGAGCTGTTTTTT
>TRBV25-1|11|NA|TRBJ1-3|NA
CAIGSGNTIYF
TGTGCCATCGGCTCTGGAAACACCATATATTTT
>TRBV6-2/TRBV6-3|14|NA|TRBJ2-5|TRBD2
CASSFRTSGKPGDF
TGTGCCAGCAGTTTCCGGACTAGCGGGAAGCCTGGTGACTTC
>TRBV19|16|NA|TRBJ2-1|TRBD2
CASSATSASSYNEQFF
TGTGCCAGTAGTGCCACTAGCGCCAGCTCCTACAATGAGCAGTTCTTC
>TRBV2|14|NA|TRBJ2-7|TRBD1
CASSGGQGVTEQYF
TGTGCCAGCAGCGGAGGACAGGGTGTTACCGAGCAGTACTTC
>TRBV5-1|13|NA|TRBJ1-2|NA
CASSLDGDYGYTF
TGCGCCAGCAGCTTGGACGGAGACTATGGCTACACCTTC
>TRBV4-2|15|NA|TRBJ1-2|NA
CASSQAGETNYGYTF
TGTGCCAGCAGCCAAGCCGGGGAGACTAACTATGGCTACACCTTC
>TRBV5-5|16|NA|TRBJ1-2|NA
CASSLVRGTGGNGYTF
TGTGCCAGCAGCTTGGTCCGCGGGACGGGGGGCAATGGCTACACCTTC
>TRBV6-5|14|NA|TRBJ1-5|NA
CASIRDYSNQPQHF
TGTGCCAGCATAAGGGACTATAGCAATCAGCCCCAGCATTTT
>TRBV9|13|few|TRBJ1-5|TRBD1
CASSATGDQPQHF
TGTGCCAGCAGCGCGACAGGGGATCAGCCCCAGCATTTT
>TRBV28|15|NA|TRBJ2-7|TRBD1
CASSLYRGSPYEQYF
TGTGCCAGCAGTTTATACAGGGGTAGCCCCTACGAGCAGTACTTC
>TRBV7-8|15|NA|TRBJ1-2|NA
CASSLAPGSDYGYTF
TGTGCCAGCAGCTTAGCGCCGGGATCAGACTATGGCTACACCTTC
>TRBV10-2|18|NA|TRBJ2-7|NA
CASSEYLSGPERSYEQYF
TGCGCCAGCAGTGAGTACCTCTCTGGCCCCGAGCGCTCCTACGAGCAGTACTTC
>TRBV11-1|16|NA|TRBJ2-3|NA
CASSLVGRVGTDTQYF
TGTGCCAGCAGCTTAGTTGGCAGGGTCGGCACAGATACGCAGTATTTT
>TRBV12-3/TRBV12-4|13|NA|TRBJ2-3|NA
CASRGQGLNTQYF
TGTGCCAGCAGGGGACAAGGGCTAAATACGCAGTATTTT
>TRBV28|14|NA|TRBJ1-2|NA
CASSLGTFNYGYTF
TGTGCCAGCAGTTTGGGGACTTTTAACTATGGCTACACCTTC
>TRBV19|17|NA|TRBJ2-7|TRBD2
CASSKGLAGFLAYEQYF
TGTGCCAGTAGTAAAGGACTAGCGGGATTCTTAGCCTACGAGCAGTACTTC
>TRBV7-9|14|NA|TRBJ2-2|NA
CASSSSTAAGELFF
TGTGCCAGCAGCTCAAGCACAGCAGCCGGGGAGCTGTTTTTT